This TCR beta chain was identified in a study of T cell responses to AZD1222 COVID-19 vaccine. The study's findings and limits: As reported, nearly half of all spike-specific TCRs target variant regions that are unmutated. At study baseline, merely more than 5 AZD1222 recipients were seropositive. Clonal diversity may have been underestimated, and the donors were mostly white British, with more females than males.

As concerns this clone: What it binds is unknown.

Clones were read by immunoSEQ multiplex PCR, and TCRdb kept only the in-frame ones, dropping some. This sample has some 190,000 clones, with around 94% found just once. The input for sequencing was peripheral blood, taken on day 0 of AZD1222 vaccination. The sequence came from an adult in good health.

This chain's CDR3 is CAISRGYNEKLFF. The CDR3 DNA reads as TGTGCCATCAGCCGGGGGTATAATGAAAAACTGTTTTTT. The chain joins TRBV10-3 to TRBJ1-4; TRBD1 might be the D (5 bases). CDR1 ENHRY and CDR2 SYGVKD come from the germline V gene. This CDR3 has 13 amino acids. The germline V and J ends were trimmed by 6 bases and 4 bases, with 9 bases remaining between them.